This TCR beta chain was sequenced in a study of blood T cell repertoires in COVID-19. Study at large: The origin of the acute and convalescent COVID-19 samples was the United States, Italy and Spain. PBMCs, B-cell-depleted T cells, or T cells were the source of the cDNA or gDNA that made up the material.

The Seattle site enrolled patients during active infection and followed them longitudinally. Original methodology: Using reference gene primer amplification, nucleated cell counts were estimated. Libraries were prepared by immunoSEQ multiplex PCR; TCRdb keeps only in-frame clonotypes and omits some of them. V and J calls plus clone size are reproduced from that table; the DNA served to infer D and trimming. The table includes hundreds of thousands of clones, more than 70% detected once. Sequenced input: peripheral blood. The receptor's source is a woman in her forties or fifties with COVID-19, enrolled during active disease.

CDR3 nucleotides: TGTGCCAGCAGCTTGCGTAGAGAGGAGGCTTTCTTT. Encoded protein: CASSLRREEAFF. The gene calls are TRBV11-2 and TRBJ1-1; D call uncertain. The V end lost 3 bases, the J end lost 11 bases, and 13 bases lay between the germline ends. Germline CDR1 SGHAT, CDR2 FQNNGV. This CDR3 region has 12 residues.